A single sample gave rise to the 14 T cell receptor beta chains below, sequenced in a study of cytomegalovirus exposure and HLA in healthy donors. The PCR employed 60 Vbeta primers together with 13 Jbeta primers. The protocol was immunoSEQ multiplex PCR, while the TCRdb copy is restricted to in-frame clones and leaves out a portion. The top ten clones hold around 0.75% of a sample with around 200,000 clones, 82% of them seen once. The sequencing input was PBMCs. These receptors all stem from a woman aged 18-29 years in good health and CMV-seronegative.

The rearrangement joins TRBV10-3 to TRBJ2-1, with 8 bases identical to TRBD2. V lost 3 bases and J lost 7; bases outside the gene matches: 8. Looked up from germline, CDR1 is ENHRY and CDR2 is SYGVKD. The CDR3 length is 15 residues. CDR3 in DNA: TGTGCCATCAGTGACCTAGCGGGCCGAGGGAATGAGCAGTTCTTC. This sequence encodes CAISDLAGRGNEQFF.

In DNA form, the CDR3 reads TGTGCCAGCAGTGATTTGCGACTAGCGGGGGGAATCCAAGAGACCCAGTACTTC. Amino acids: CASSDLRLAGGIQETQYF. The chain links TRBV2 to TRBJ2-5; TRBD2 matches at 13 bases. The V gene end was trimmed by 3 bases and the J gene end by 1 base; junction bases not matched to a gene: 8. The CDR3 spans 18 residues. The germline gives CDR1 SNHLY, CDR2 FYNNEI.

This clone was picked up one time. The chain couples TRBV18 to TRBJ2-7, with TRBD2 matching 11 bases. Per germline, CDR1 KGHSH and CDR2 LQKENI. CDR3 size: 16 residues. With 3 bases clipped from V and 3 bases from J, the junction kept 7 bases outside the gene matches. CDR3 amino acids: CASSPTSGTSGYEQYF. The CDR3 nucleotides read TGTGCCAGCTCACCGACCTCCGGGACTAGCGGCTACGAGCAGTACTTC.

The J gene is TRBJ1-1, the V gene TRBV7-9; perhaps TRBD1 as D (5 bases). Between the trimmed V and J ends, which lost 0 bases and 1 base, there was a span of 18 bases. This CDR3 has 18 residues. The germline V gene encodes CDR1 SEHNR and CDR2 FQNEAQ (reference sequence). The CDR3 DNA sequence: TGTGCCAGCAGCTTAGCGGTCCTCGTAGGGGTTTCGAACACTGAAGCTTTCTTT. Its protein is CASSLAVLVGVSNTEAFF. Full variable domain (rest looked up from reference TRBV7-9 and TRBJ1-1): DTGVSQNPRHKITKRGQNVTFRCDPISEHNRLYWYRQTLGQGPEFLTYFQNEAQLEKSRLLSDRFSAERPKGSFSTLEIQRTEQGDSAMYLCASSLAVLVGVSNTEAFFGQGTRLTVV.

This clone was recorded a few times. The CDR3 bases are TGTGCCAGCAGTTTAGACAGTACGCTCACTGAAGCTTTCTTT. This codes for CASSLDSTLTEAFF. The chain is built from TRBV6-5 and TRBJ1-1; maybe TRBD1 (5 bases). The CDR3 runs 14 residues. The germline V gene has CDR1 MNHEY and CDR2 SVGAGI. V lost 4 bases and J lost 4, with 13 bases in between.

The rearrangement links TRBV29-1 to TRBJ2-3; 10 positions match TRBD1. Germline lookup yields CDR1 SQVTM and CDR2 ANQGSEA. Unmatched junction bases numbered 2, after V lost 4 bases and J lost 4 bases. The CDR3 extends over 13 amino acids. The CDR3 DNA sequence: TGCAGCGTTGTGGGGACAGGGGCAGATACGCAGTATTTT. Encoded protein: CSVVGTGADTQYF.

In nucleotides, the CDR3 is TGCAGCGTCGAGGGGACTATACTAACAGATACGCAGTATTTT. As protein: CSVEGTILTDTQYF. The chain links TRBV29-1 to TRBJ2-3, with 7 bases aligning to TRBD2. The CDR3 length is 14 residues. J was trimmed by 3 bases and V by 6 bases; bases with no gene match: 9. Germline V lookup: CDR1 SQVTM, CDR2 ANQGSEA.

The chain is built from TRBV20-1 and TRBJ2-5; unclear D gene. Per germline, CDR1 DFQATT and CDR2 SNEGSKA (reference sequence). The CDR3 length is 11 residues. Trimming took 5 bases from V and 4 from J, leaving 8 bases between them. As DNA, the CDR3 is TGCAGTGCTTGTTTCGGAGAGACCCAGTACTTC. This sequence encodes CSACFGETQYF.

As for this clone: The same CDR3 also results from other DNA sequences found in this sample. CDR3 nucleotide sequence: TGTGCCAGCACACTAGTCTTTGGGTATAATTCACCCCTCCACTTT. It yields the protein CASTLVFGYNSPLHF. This rearrangement joins TRBV27 to TRBJ1-6, with unresolved D. The CDR3 is 15 amino acids. Per the germline V gene, CDR1 is MNHEY and CDR2 is SMNVEV (reference sequence). Between the trimmed V and J ends, which lost 7 bases and 4 bases, there was a span of 14 bases.

The sample holds one count of this clone. This chain connects TRBV27 to TRBJ2-1, with D possibly being TRBD1 (6 bases). CDR1 is MNHEY and CDR2 is SMNVEV in the germline V gene (reference sequence). Trimming took 3 bases from V and 16 from J, leaving 19 bases between them. This CDR3 is 13 amino acids long. The CDR3: CASSFSMSGVHFF. As DNA, the CDR3 is TGTGCCAGCAGTTTTAGTATGTCAGGGGTGCATTTCTTC.

A few counts support this clone. The rearrangement uses TRBV29-1 and TRBJ2-2, with 10 bases fitting TRBD2. V gave up 7 bases and J gave up 4 bases; unmatched junction bases: 9. The CDR3 loop spans 15 amino acids. Germline V lookup: CDR1 SQVTM, CDR2 ANQGSEA. CDR3 protein: CSALSSGGSTGELFF. The CDR3 DNA is TGCAGCGCCTTATCTAGCGGGGGCTCCACCGGGGAGCTGTTTTTT.

V and J are TRBV14 and TRBJ1-2, with a weak D call TRBD1 (6 bases). This CDR3 spans 14 amino acids. The ends were cut back, 1 base at V and 4 bases at J, with 10 bases in the middle. Germline loops: CDR1 SGHDN, CDR2 FVKESK. CDR3 sequence: CASSQGQGTYGYTF. The CDR3 DNA reads as TGTGCCAGCAGCCAAGGTCAGGGGACCTATGGCTACACCTTC.

The rearrangement uses TRBV5-4 and TRBJ1-1; 11 bases map to TRBD1. Germline CDR1 and CDR2: SGHNT and YYREEE (reference sequence). The CDR3 contains 17 residues. V lost 4 bases, J lost 6 bases, and 14 bases stayed unmatched. This CDR3 reads CASSQNWDRGVRAEAFF. The CDR3 DNA follows: TGTGCCAGCAGCCAAAATTGGGACAGGGGGGTGAGAGCTGAAGCTTTCTTT.

This sequence joins TRBV6-5 and TRBJ1-4, with no clear D. This CDR3 is built from 13 residues. Deletions cut 2 bases from V and 3 bases from J, with 4 bases between. Germline assignment: CDR1 MNHEY and CDR2 SVGAGI. CDR3 protein: CASSYEANEKLFF. The CDR3 region has the DNA TGTGCCAGCAGTTACGAGGCTAATGAAAAACTGTTTTTT.